Sequencing of this T cell receptor beta chain was carried out in a study of cytomegalovirus exposure and HLA in healthy donors. Study results and caveats: For cytomegalovirus status, the classifier reportedly gave diagnoses with high specificity and sensitivity. The authors enumerated 150 to 200 TCR beta chains as linked to cytomegalovirus.

The repertoire was sequenced with immunoSEQ multiplex PCR; TCRdb's copy has only in-frame clones and lacks some. The sample holds 330,000 or so clones, roughly 90% seen once. Comment on this clone: Its antigen is as yet unknown.

Germline CDR1 GTSNPN, CDR2 SVGIG (reference sequence). V lost 3 bases and J lost 3, with 11 bases in between. This CDR3 is 13 amino acids long. The rearrangement joins TRBV30 to TRBJ1-1, with a weak D call TRBD1 (6 bases). The TCR originated in a woman between 18 and 29 years old in good health and CMV-seronegative. Sequencing input: PBMCs. In DNA, the CDR3 is TGTGCCTGGAGCAGGGGTTTGGACACTGAAGCTTTCTTT. It codes for CAWSRGLDTEAFF.